This T cell receptor (beta chain) originates from a study of blood T cell repertoires in COVID-19. Trimming removed 2 bases from V and 0 bases from J, with 14 bases in between. CDR1 SGHNT and CDR2 YYREEE come from the germline V gene (reference sequence). This CDR3 is built from 17 residues. Sequencing used immunoSEQ multiplex PCR; TCRdb keeps in-frame clones, though not all of them. There are fewer than 100,000 clones in the sample; about 88% occur only once, and roughly 45% lies in the top ten. The V call is TRBV5-4, the J call TRBJ2-2, with D perhaps matching TRBD2 (6 bases). The material sequenced was peripheral blood. The origin of this receptor is a human donor in a cohort sampled during active COVID-19. In DNA form, the CDR3 reads TGTGCCAGCAGCTTAGCCGGGGGAGCCGCGAACACCGGGGAGCTGTTTTTT. It codes for CASSLAGGAANTGELFF.